The sequence of this T cell receptor beta chain was determined in a study of blood T cell repertoires in COVID-19. About the study: PBMCs, B-cell-depleted T cells, or T cells were the source of the cDNA or gDNA that made up the material.

Clones were sequenced by immunoSEQ multiplex PCR, and TCRdb holds only the in-frame ones, with some missing. The data contain 150,000 or so clones, 85% to 90% of them singletons. This clone is a singleton in its sample. During active infection, Seattle patients enrolled and were then monitored through disease. The TCR comes from a man between 18 and 35 years old with COVID-19, enrolled during active disease. Sequencing input: peripheral blood.

CDR3 nucleotide sequence: TGTGCCAGCAGGCGGGGTTACGAGCAGTACTTC. Encoded protein: CASRRGYEQYF. The J gene is TRBJ2-7, the V gene TRBV28; TRBD2 is a possible D gene (6 bases). V lost 6 bases, J lost 4 bases, and 7 bases lay in between. The V gene's germline CDR1 is MDHEN and CDR2 SYDVKM. The CDR3 is 11 residues long.